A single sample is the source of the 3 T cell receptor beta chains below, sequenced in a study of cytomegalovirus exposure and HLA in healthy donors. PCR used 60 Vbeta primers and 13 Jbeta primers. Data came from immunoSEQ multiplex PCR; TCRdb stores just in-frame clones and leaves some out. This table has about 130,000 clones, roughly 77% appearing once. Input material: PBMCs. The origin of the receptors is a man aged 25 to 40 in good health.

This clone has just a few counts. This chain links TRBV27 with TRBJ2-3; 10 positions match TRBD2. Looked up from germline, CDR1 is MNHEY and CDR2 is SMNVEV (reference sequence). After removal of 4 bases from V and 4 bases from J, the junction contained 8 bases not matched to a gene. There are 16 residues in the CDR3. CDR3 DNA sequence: TGTGCCAGCAGTTCGCCAGGGCTAGCGGGAGCAGATACGCAGTATTTT. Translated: CASSSPGLAGADTQYF.

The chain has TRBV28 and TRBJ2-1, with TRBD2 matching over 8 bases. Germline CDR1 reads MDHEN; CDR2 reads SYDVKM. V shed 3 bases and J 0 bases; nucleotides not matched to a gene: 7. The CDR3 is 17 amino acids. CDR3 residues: CASSFTSGQSSYNEQFF. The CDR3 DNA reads TGTGCCAGCAGTTTTACTAGCGGTCAGAGCTCCTACAATGAGCAGTTCTTC. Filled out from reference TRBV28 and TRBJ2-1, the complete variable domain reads DVKVTQSSRYLVKRTGEKVFLECVQDMDHENMFWYRQDPGLGLRLIYFSYDVKMKEKGDIPEGYSVSREKKERFSLILESASTNQTSMYLCASSFTSGQSSYNEQFFGPGTRLTVL.

This CDR3 reads CASSPRREGGELFF. In DNA form, the CDR3 reads TGTGCCAGCTCACCACGACGGGAGGGCGGGGAGCTGTTTTTT. The gene calls are TRBV18 and TRBJ2-2, with TRBD2 identical over 8 bases. CDR3 length: 14 residues. Losses at the gene ends were 1 base for V and 7 bases for J; bases not matched to a gene: 2. The germline gives CDR1 KGHSH, CDR2 LQKENI.